Listed below are T cell receptor beta chains from one sample, sequenced in a study of T cells in tuberculosis. The table came from immunoSEQ multiplex PCR; TCRdb's copy has only in-frame clones and leaves some out. The sample contains fewer than 40,000 clones, approximately 94% of which appear only once. The sequenced material came from PBMCs. The receptors stem from a donor aged 10 to 29 with latent tuberculosis or without tuberculosis infection. CDR3s leave out the opening cysteine and the closing phenylalanine or tryptophan.

v_gene	j_gene	CDR3aa
TRBV6-5	TRBJ2-2	ASSSGLPLTGELF
TRBV19	TRBJ1-1	ASIVLGPRLPESGTEAF
TRBV9	TRBJ1-5	ASSPAAGNQPQH
TRBV2	TRBJ2-7	ASSDSGSWYEQY
TRBV29-1	TRBJ2-7	SVENAAEQY
TRBV28	TRBJ1-5	ASSFPGRKEKRQPQH
TRBV29-1	TRBJ2-3	SAEALEAQY
TRBV5-1	TRBJ1-5	ASSLDSQNQPQH
TRBV19	TRBJ2-5	ASSNRLAGNQETQY
TRBV28	TRBJ2-7	ASSVSGGNYEQY
TRBV11-3	TRBJ2-2	ASSLGGLAGDTGELF
TRBV27	TRBJ2-1	ASRRTGLAIYNEQF
TRBV28	TRBJ2-7	ASSLVDSYEQY
TRBV18	TRBJ2-1	ASSRGRDNEQF
TRBV9	TRBJ2-2	ASAGTGGTGELF
TRBV5-1	TRBJ2-1	ASSLGRGLAGTYNEQF
TRBV13	TRBJ1-2	ASSLTRTRYGYT
TRBV21-1	TRBJ2-1	ASSKAVKATGGYNEQF
TRBV29-1	TRBJ2-4	SVAVGGTAKNIQY
TRBV9	TRBJ1-1	ASSSTGRGGLNTEAF
TRBV7-9	TRBJ1-2	ASSLKGQGADGYT
TRBV2	TRBJ2-1	ASTARGNEQF
TRBV29-1	TRBJ2-1	SVGVQGHEF
TRBV30	TRBJ2-7	AWSDPDTGSYEQY
TRBV7-3	TRBJ2-5	ASSLRGQGRSETQY
TRBV7-9	TRBJ2-7	ASSSPRDRAYEQY
TRBV5-1	TRBJ2-1	ASSLALLGGASEQF
TRBV18	TRBJ2-5	ASSPATGQETQY
TRBV30	TRBJ1-2	AWSVLDGYT
TRBV4-1	TRBJ2-1	ASSRRRGTGGIDEQF
TRBV30	TRBJ2-3	AWGQGSTDTQY
TRBV4-2	TRBJ1-5	ASSQTGSRPQH
TRBV7-6	TRBJ1-1	ASSLDEVNTEAF
TRBV27	TRBJ1-1	ASSRSGSEAF
TRBV4-1	TRBJ1-2	ASSQVSSNYGYT
TRBV5-1	TRBJ1-1	ASSLVARTEAF
TRBV7-9	TRBJ2-1	ASKGGGSYNEQF
TRBV30	TRBJ1-1	AWSVRRTVNTEAF
TRBV5-4	TRBJ2-3	ASSPVVAGEDTDTQY
TRBV6-1	TRBJ2-7	ASLWTSGAYEQY
TRBV4-1	TRBJ2-2	ASSQGQANTGELF
TRBV10-3	TRBJ2-5	AISESTIQETQY
TRBV9	TRBJ2-1	ASSVGGTTDNEQF
TRBV5-6	TRBJ1-2	ASSLGRVLYGYT
TRBV7-9	TRBJ2-1	ASSEVSNEQF
TRBV4-2	TRBJ2-5	ASSQDPERRETQY
TRBV11-2	TRBJ2-2	ASSLGRESGELF